In its sample, the clone carrying this TCR beta chain was seen once. V was trimmed by 9 bases and J by 1 base, leaving 13 bases between them. The CDR3 is 13 residues long. Germline V gene lookup returns CDR1 SGHRS and CDR2 YFSETQ. The data were produced by immunoSEQ multiplex PCR, yet TCRdb's version contains in-frame clones alone and is incomplete. There are about 130,000 clones in the sample; just under 95% occur only once, and approximately 15% lies in the top ten. The data were taken from a study of control samples from healthy donors and cancer patients. The chain uses TRBV5-1 and TRBJ1-1; D uncertain. The receptor was derived from a man aged 60-69 years with colorectal cancer. Sequencing input: PBMCs. CDR3 amino acids: CATRQVGNTEAFF. The DNA of the CDR3 is TGCGCCACCCGGCAGGTGGGGAACACTGAAGCTTTCTTT. The full variable domain, its missing parts supplied by reference TRBV5-1 and TRBJ1-1, is KAGVTQTPRYLIKTRGQQVTLSCSPISGHRSVSWYQQTPGQGLQFLFEYFSETQRNKGNFPGRFSGRQFSNSRSEMNVSTLELGDSALYLCATRQVGNTEAFFGQGTRLTVV.